Shown below are 9 T cell receptor beta chains from a single sample sequenced in a study of CD8 T cells in Susac syndrome. RNA, at roughly 0.45 to 1 ug, was reverse transcribed with random hexamers. TCRdb called the immunoSEQ multiplex PCR reads again in MiXCR, with one record for every CDR3 protein. The sample comprises 200,000 or so distinct CDR3 sequences, about 94% of which are singletons, and roughly 0.095% rests with the top ten. Input material: CD4+ T cells from PBMCs. All receptors come from a human donor with multiple sclerosis.

This sequence joins TRBV5-1 and TRBJ1-3; D is possibly TRBD1 (5 bases). In germline, CDR1 is SGHRS, CDR2 YFSETQ. Between the trimmed V and J ends, which lost 0 bases and 0 bases, there was a span of 13 bases. The CDR3 sequence is 17 residues long. CDR3 in amino acids: CASSLAGTGNSGNTIYF. CDR3 nucleotide sequence: TGCGCCAGCAGCTTGGCCGGGACGGGGAACTCTGGAAACACCATATATTTT.

CDR3 nucleotides: TGTGCCTGGAGTGTGCAGGGGGCAGGATGGAATGAAAAACTGTTTTTT. It yields the protein CAWSVQGAGWNEKLFF. The chain uses TRBV30 and TRBJ1-4, with 8 bases that match TRBD1. CDR3 length: 16 amino acids. V lost 0 bases and J lost 5; bases outside the gene matches: 8. In germline, CDR1 is GTSNPN, CDR2 SVGIG (reference sequence).

The V and J genes are TRBV6-2 or TRBV6-3 and TRBJ1-2; 10 bases align to TRBD1. V dropped 6 bases and J dropped 5; count of bases not matched to a gene: 9. Germline V CDR1 and CDR2: MNHEY, SVGEGT. The length of the CDR3 is 15 residues. The CDR3 loop reads CASRLPGTGDYGYTF. The CDR3 coding sequence is TGTGCCAGCAGACTTCCCGGGACAGGGGATTATGGCTACACCTTC.

In the case of this clonotype: The junction does not match germline at one end; this may be a read error. The chain carries TRBV20-1 and TRBJ1-2; 7 positions agree with TRBD1. The germline CDR1 and CDR2 sequences are DFQATT and SNEGSKA (reference sequence). This CDR3 contains 9 residues. The DNA of the CDR3 is TGCAGTGCTGGAACAGGGGTCTCCTTC. Translated: CSAGTGVSF.

Turning to this clonotype: One end of the junction does not line up with germline, which may come from a read error. The chain recombines TRBV12-3 or TRBV12-4 with TRBJ1-2, with TRBD1 as a possible D gene (6 bases). The CDR3 loop spans 13 amino acids. The CDR3 DNA reads TGTGCCAGTAGTTTTGACAGGCCCTATGGCTACACCTTC. It codes for CASSFDRPYGYTF.

The chain couples TRBV27 to TRBJ1-2; 10 bases fit TRBD1. Germline V CDR1 and CDR2: MNHEY, SMNVEV (reference sequence). The ends lost 7 bases at V and 3 bases at J; junction bases unmatched: 2. The CDR3 length is 13 residues. CDR3 protein: CASKDRGDYGYTF. The CDR3 nucleotides read TGTGCCAGCAAGGACAGGGGGGACTATGGCTACACCTTC.

CDR3 coding DNA: TGTGCCAGCAGCTTGAAGGACAGGGGGCGCAACGAGCAGTACTTC. Amino acids: CASSLKDRGRNEQYF. The rearrangement links TRBV7-9 to TRBJ2-7; 11 bases fit TRBD1. The germline CDR1 and CDR2 sequences are SEHNR and FQNEAQ (reference sequence). The CDR3 is 15 amino acids. Trimming cost V 3 bases and J 5 bases; bases outside gene matches: 6.

This clonotype showed up just once. This sequence joins TRBV2 and TRBJ2-1, with D possibly TRBD2 on 6 matching bases. The CDR3 is 14 amino acids. V lost 6 bases and J 9 bases, leaving 18 bases between the germline ends. Germline assignment: CDR1 SNHLY and CDR2 FYNNEI. The CDR3 nucleotides are TGTGCCAGCAGACCCCGGGATTTCGGGGGTGAGCAGTTCTTC. This codes for CASRPRDFGGEQFF.

The V gene is TRBV9, the J gene TRBJ1-3; TRBD1 matches 8 bases. V was pared by 4 bases and J by 3 bases, with 6 bases of the junction left unmatched. Germline loops: CDR1 SGDLS, CDR2 YYNGEE. The CDR3 has 15 amino acids. CDR3 protein: CASSLRTGFGNTIYF. In nucleotides, the CDR3 is TGTGCCAGCAGCTTACGGACAGGGTTTGGAAACACCATATATTTT. Based on the CDR3 plus reference TRBV9 and TRBJ1-3, the full variable domain is DSGVTQTPKHLITATGQRVTLRCSPRSGDLSVYWYQQSLDQGLQFLIQYYNGEERAKGNILERFSAQQFPDLHSELNLSSLELGDSALYFCASSLRTGFGNTIYFGEGSWLTVV.